This T cell receptor (beta chain) was found in a study of shared T cell receptors in the human thymus. In its sample, this clone was seen once. Sequencing was performed with immunoSEQ multiplex PCR; in TCRdb, only in-frame clones are kept and a portion is missing. The sample records hundreds of thousands of clones, around 87% being singletons. A further study also used this sample, focusing on human thymus T cells. This second study says: Healthy Finnish infants undergoing corrective surgery for congenital heart defects provided the donor material. Resections from corrective heart surgery provided thymus tissue.

Sequencing was performed on thymocytes. The receptor was derived from a boy under two years old with a congenital heart defect.

The CDR3: CAWSVSRGTSLNTEAFF. The DNA for the CDR3 is TGTGCCTGGAGTGTGTCTCGGGGGACTTCCCTGAACACTGAAGCTTTCTTT. This sequence joins TRBV30 and TRBJ1-1, with D possibly matching TRBD1 (5 bases). Trimming stripped 0 bases from V and 0 bases from J, with 17 bases between. CDR3 length: 17 residues. Germline assignment: CDR1 GTSNPN and CDR2 SVGIG (reference sequence).